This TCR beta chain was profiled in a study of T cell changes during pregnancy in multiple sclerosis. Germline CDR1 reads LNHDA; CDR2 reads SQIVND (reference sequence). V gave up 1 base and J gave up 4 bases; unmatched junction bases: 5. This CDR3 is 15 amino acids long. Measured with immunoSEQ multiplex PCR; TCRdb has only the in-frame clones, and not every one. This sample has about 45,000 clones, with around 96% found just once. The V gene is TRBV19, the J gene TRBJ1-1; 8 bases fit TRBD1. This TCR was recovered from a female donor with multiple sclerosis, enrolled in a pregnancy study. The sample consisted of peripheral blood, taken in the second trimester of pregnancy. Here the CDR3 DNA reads TGTGCCAGTAGTATAGGCCCCACAGGGGGCACTGAAGCTTTCTTT. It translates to CASSIGPTGGTEAFF.